A selection of T cell receptor beta chains follows, all from one sample in a study of T-cell memory formation after mild COVID-19. From the 5' RACE reads, TCRdb called clonotypes with MiXCR, one entry per CDR3 protein. The sample contains more than 250,000 distinct CDR3 sequences, over 15% of which appear only once. The source material was PBMCs or a T cell subset sorted from them (not recorded which). Receptors originate from a man younger than 35 who had mild COVID-19 (a few samples of this study predate the infection). Cell type and time point are not known. Each CDR3 is given with its conserved first and last residue. A D gene is named only where the DNA matches it firmly. Clone size is stated in some rows and not others, as once, few, many or a class when expanded.

abundance: few; j_gene: TRBJ1-5; v_gene: TRBV19; d_gene: .; CDR3nt: TGTGCCAGTAGTATCGTTACTTGGAGCAATCAGCCCCAGCATTTT; CDR3aa: CASSIVTWSNQPQHF
abundance: .; j_gene: TRBJ1-2; v_gene: TRBV7-2; d_gene: .; CDR3nt: TGTGCCAGCAGCCCGACTTTTGGCGGCTACACCTTC; CDR3aa: CASSPTFGGYTF
abundance: few; j_gene: TRBJ2-7; v_gene: TRBV4-3; d_gene: .; CDR3nt: TGCGCCAGCAGCCAAGTCTACTGGCTTGATACCTACGAGCAGTACTTC; CDR3aa: CASSQVYWLDTYEQYF
abundance: few; j_gene: TRBJ2-3; v_gene: TRBV7-2; d_gene: .; CDR3nt: TGTGCCACCGTCGGGTGGGGGGGCGAAGGTACGCAGTATTTT; CDR3aa: CATVGWGGEGTQYF
abundance: few; j_gene: TRBJ2-1; v_gene: TRBV9; d_gene: .; CDR3nt: TGTGCCAGCAGCGTACCTAGCACTGAGCAGTTCTTC; CDR3aa: CASSVPSTEQFF
abundance: .; j_gene: TRBJ1-2; v_gene: TRBV20-1; d_gene: .; CDR3nt: TGCAGTGCTAGCCCTGTCCCGAACTATGGCTACACCTTC; CDR3aa: CSASPVPNYGYTF
abundance: few; j_gene: TRBJ2-7; v_gene: TRBV10-3; d_gene: TRBD1; CDR3nt: TGTGCCATCAGTGAGGGACAGGGCCACTACGAGCAGTACTTC; CDR3aa: CAISEGQGHYEQYF
abundance: .; j_gene: TRBJ1-1; v_gene: TRBV5-1; d_gene: .; CDR3nt: TGCGCCAGCAGGGAAGGCGGGGGGATGAACACTGAAGCTTTCTTT; CDR3aa: CASREGGGMNTEAFF
abundance: .; j_gene: TRBJ2-1; v_gene: TRBV15; d_gene: .; CDR3nt: TGTGCCACCAGCACAGGGTCCCAGGGCAATGAGCAGTTCTTC; CDR3aa: CATSTGSQGNEQFF
abundance: few; j_gene: TRBJ2-7; v_gene: TRBV6-5; d_gene: TRBD2; CDR3nt: TGTGCCAGCAGTTCTTCCCCGGGACTAGCGGGGGGGCGGAACTTC; CDR3aa: CASSSSPGLAGGRNF
abundance: few; j_gene: TRBJ2-1; v_gene: TRBV12-3/TRBV12-4; d_gene: .; CDR3nt: TGTGCCAGCAAGGTGTTCGGAGCCAGCTCCTACAATGAGCAGTTCTTC; CDR3aa: CASKVFGASSYNEQFF
abundance: many; j_gene: TRBJ2-3; v_gene: TRBV7-6; d_gene: .; CDR3nt: TGTGCCAGCAGCTTATCTGTCACAGATACGCAGTATTTT; CDR3aa: CASSLSVTDTQYF
abundance: many; j_gene: TRBJ2-1; v_gene: TRBV5-1; d_gene: .; CDR3nt: TGCGCCAGCAGCGCGGGACAGAACAATGAGCAGTTCTTC; CDR3aa: CASSAGQNNEQFF
abundance: .; j_gene: TRBJ2-5; v_gene: TRBV5-6; d_gene: .; CDR3nt: TGTGCCAGCAGCCCGTCCGGTCCGTGGGAGACCCAGTACTTC; CDR3aa: CASSPSGPWETQYF
abundance: few; j_gene: TRBJ2-7; v_gene: TRBV4-1; d_gene: .; CDR3nt: TGCGCCAGCAGCCAAGATGGTGCCAGGGTGAGTGAGCAGTACTTC; CDR3aa: CASSQDGARVSEQYF
abundance: few; j_gene: TRBJ2-1; v_gene: TRBV7-6; d_gene: TRBD1; CDR3nt: TGTGCCAGCAGCTACTGGACAGGGTGGAATGAGCAGTTCTTC; CDR3aa: CASSYWTGWNEQFF
abundance: .; j_gene: TRBJ1-2; v_gene: TRBV21-1; d_gene: .; CDR3nt: TGTGCCAGCAGCAAGGGGGACAGCGATTATGGCTACACCTTC; CDR3aa: CASSKGDSDYGYTF
abundance: few; j_gene: TRBJ2-1; v_gene: TRBV12-3/TRBV12-4; d_gene: .; CDR3nt: TGTGCCAGCAGTTTAGCGCGAGGGATTGACTACAATGAGCAGTTCTTC; CDR3aa: CASSLARGIDYNEQFF